These T cell receptor beta chains were read from a single sample in a study of T-cell reconstitution after alpha-beta-depleted transplantation in children. A single record per CDR3 protein comes from TCRdb applying MiXCR to the PCR reads. The sample shows about 610,000 distinct CDR3 sequences, 25% to 30% of them seen only once. The specimen was PBMCs, collected before TCRalphabeta/CD19-depleted stem cell transplant. The receptors shown here come from a boy younger than two with Wiskott-Aldrich syndrome, due to receive a stem cell transplant. CDR3s include the opening cysteine and the closing phenylalanine or tryptophan. The D gene is left open where the match is weak. Rows give clone size only sometimes, using once, few, many, or a class for an expanded clone.

clone size	J gene	V gene	D gene	CDR3 protein	CDR3 DNA
-	TRBJ2-7	TRBV10-3	TRBD1	CAISESSGGFDEQYF	TGTGCCATCAGTGAGTCGTCAGGGGGCTTCGACGAGCAGTACTTC
few	TRBJ2-2	TRBV11-2	-	CASSPRTGSHTGELFF	TGTGCCAGCAGCCCTCGGACTGGCTCTCACACCGGGGAGCTGTTTTTT
-	TRBJ2-7	TRBV5-1	TRBD1	CASSSGTAGGYEQYF	TGCGCCAGCAGCTCCGGGACAGCTGGGGGTTACGAGCAGTACTTC
few	TRBJ1-2	TRBV20-1	-	CSARDQRGIGYTF	TGCAGTGCTAGAGATCAGCGAGGGATCGGCTACACCTTC
-	TRBJ2-1	TRBV6-1	TRBD2	CASSELAGGAYNEQFF	TGTGCCAGCAGTGAGCTAGCGGGAGGTGCCTACAATGAGCAGTTCTTC
-	TRBJ1-2	TRBV4-2	TRBD1	CASTQGDDYGYTF	TGTGCCAGCACCCAGGGGGACGACTATGGCTACACCTTC
few	TRBJ2-1	TRBV7-2	TRBD2	CASSVTSGRAREQFF	TGTGCCAGCAGCGTTACTAGCGGGAGGGCCCGTGAGCAGTTCTTC
few	TRBJ2-1	TRBV12-3/TRBV12-4	-	CASSSRLLEQFF	TGTGCCAGCAGTTCTAGACTACTCGAGCAGTTCTTC
-	TRBJ2-1	TRBV10-3	-	CAIKSDNEQFF	TGTGCCATCAAGTCCGACAATGAGCAGTTCTTC
-	TRBJ2-2	TRBV5-1	TRBD2	CASSFLPSGGNTGELFF	TGCGCCAGCAGCTTTCTCCCTAGCGGGGGGAACACCGGGGAGCTGTTTTTT
few	TRBJ2-7	TRBV20-1	-	CSARDSTLGGYEQYF	TGCAGTGCTAGAGATTCTACTCTAGGGGGCTACGAGCAGTACTTC
few	TRBJ2-3	TRBV7-3	TRBD2	CASSSAGGADTQYF	TGTGCCAGCAGCTCAGCGGGGGGGGCCGATACGCAGTATTTT
-	TRBJ2-7	TRBV28	TRBD1	CASSPRDRYSYEQYF	TGTGCCAGCAGTCCCCGGGACAGGTACTCCTACGAGCAGTACTTC
-	TRBJ2-5	TRBV5-1	TRBD2	CASSPGLAGVRETQYF	TGCGCCAGCAGCCCGGGACTAGCGGGAGTAAGAGAGACCCAGTACTTC
-	TRBJ2-3	TRBV29-1	-	CSVESGTDTQYF	TGCAGCGTCGAGTCTGGGACAGATACGCAGTATTTT
once	TRBJ2-7	TRBV7-9	-	CASSLDGGTASYEQYF	TGTGCCAGCAGCTTAGATGGCGGGACAGCCTCCTACGAGCAGTACTTC
-	TRBJ2-7	TRBV12-3/TRBV12-4	TRBD2	CASRQREAMGYEQYF	TGTGCCAGCAGGCAGCGGGAGGCAATGGGTTACGAGCAGTACTTC
-	TRBJ1-4	TRBV12-3/TRBV12-4	-	CASRRVNEKLFF	TGTGCCAGCAGACGGGTTAATGAAAAACTGTTTTTT
few	TRBJ2-2	TRBV20-1	-	CSAREGVTGELFF	TGCAGTGCTAGAGAGGGAGTTACCGGGGAGCTGTTTTTT
few	TRBJ2-1	TRBV3-1	TRBD2	CASSPSIIAGGDEQFF	TGTGCCAGCAGCCCGTCAATAATAGCGGGAGGGGATGAGCAGTTCTTC
-	TRBJ2-7	TRBV20-1	-	CSALTLSYEQYF	TGCAGTGCCCTAACCCTATCCTACGAGCAGTACTTC
few	TRBJ2-2	TRBV24-1	-	CATSDFPGELFF	TGTGCCACCAGTGATTTCCCCGGGGAGCTGTTTTTT
few	TRBJ1-1	TRBV5-1	-	CASSTREGTEAFF	TGCGCCAGCAGTACTCGGGAAGGCACTGAAGCTTTCTTT
-	TRBJ2-1	TRBV5-1	-	CASSSARSSYNEQFF	TGCGCCAGCAGCTCCGCTCGGAGCTCCTACAATGAGCAGTTCTTC
few	TRBJ2-1	TRBV5-1	TRBD2	CASSFGTSYNEQFF	TGCGCCAGCAGCTTCGGGACTAGCTACAATGAGCAGTTCTTC
-	TRBJ2-1	TRBV6-1	TRBD2	CASSDLAGGRNEQFF	TGTGCCAGCAGCGACCTAGCGGGAGGTAGAAATGAGCAGTTCTTC
-	TRBJ2-2	TRBV27	TRBD1	CASSLLWDSSTGELFF	TGTGCCAGCAGTTTATTATGGGACAGTAGCACCGGGGAGCTGTTTTTT
-	TRBJ2-3	TRBV4-2	TRBD2	CASSPKRESSTDTQYF	TGTGCCAGCAGCCCCAAGCGGGAATCTAGCACAGATACGCAGTATTTT
-	TRBJ2-5	TRBV29-1	TRBD1	CSVVRGLLETQYF	TGCAGCGTTGTCAGGGGGCTTCTAGAGACCCAGTACTTC
-	TRBJ2-1	TRBV6-1	TRBD1	CASSDGGTGYDNEQFF	TGTGCCAGCAGTGACGGCGGGACAGGGTACGACAATGAGCAGTTCTTC
few	TRBJ2-1	TRBV5-1	-	CASSLGGTIYNEQFF	TGCGCCAGCAGCTTGGGCGGGACGATCTACAATGAGCAGTTCTTC
-	TRBJ2-1	TRBV5-1	-	CASSLVIGRNEQFF	TGCGCCAGCAGCTTGGTCATAGGGCGAAATGAGCAGTTCTTC
few	TRBJ1-1	TRBV20-1	-	CSARTTTGNTEAFF	TGCAGTGCTAGAACGACTACGGGCAATACTGAAGCTTTCTTT
-	TRBJ2-7	TRBV6-5	-	CASSFLTGFSYEQYF	TGTGCCAGCAGTTTTCTAACAGGCTTCTCCTACGAGCAGTACTTC
-	TRBJ2-2	TRBV20-1	TRBD2	CSAKRPGGSTGELFF	TGCAGTGCAAAGAGACCCGGGGGGAGCACCGGGGAGCTGTTTTTT
-	TRBJ2-7	TRBV6-1	TRBD1	CASRNTGALYEQYF	TGTGCCAGCAGAAATACAGGGGCTCTTTACGAGCAGTACTTC
few	TRBJ2-3	TRBV5-1	-	CASSLAVVGDTQYF	TGCGCCAGCAGCTTGGCGGTTGTGGGGGATACGCAGTATTTT
-	TRBJ2-1	TRBV28	TRBD2	CASSRLAGLHNEQFF	TGTGCCAGCAGTCGGCTAGCGGGCCTACACAATGAGCAGTTCTTC